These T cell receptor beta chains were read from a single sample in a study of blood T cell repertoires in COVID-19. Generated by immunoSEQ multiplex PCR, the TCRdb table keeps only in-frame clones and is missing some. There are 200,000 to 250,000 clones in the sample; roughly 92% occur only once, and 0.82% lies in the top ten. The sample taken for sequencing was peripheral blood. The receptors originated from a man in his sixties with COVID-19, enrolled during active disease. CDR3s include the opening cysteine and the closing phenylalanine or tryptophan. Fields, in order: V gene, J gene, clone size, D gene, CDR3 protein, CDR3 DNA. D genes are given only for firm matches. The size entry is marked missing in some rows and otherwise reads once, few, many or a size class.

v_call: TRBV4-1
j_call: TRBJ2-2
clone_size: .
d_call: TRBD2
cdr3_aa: CASSQAPGGNTGELFF
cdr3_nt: TGCGCCAGCAGCCAAGCGCCGGGGGGGAACACCGGGGAGCTGTTTTTT

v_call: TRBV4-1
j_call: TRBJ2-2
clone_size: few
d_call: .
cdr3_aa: CASSQEGYGTGELFF
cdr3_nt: TGCGCCAGCAGCCAAGAAGGTTACGGGACCGGGGAGCTGTTTTTT

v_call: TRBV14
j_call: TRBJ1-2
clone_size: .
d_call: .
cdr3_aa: CASSQVAGAPYGYTF
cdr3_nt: TGTGCCAGCAGCCAAGTTGCAGGGGCCCCCTATGGCTACACCTTC

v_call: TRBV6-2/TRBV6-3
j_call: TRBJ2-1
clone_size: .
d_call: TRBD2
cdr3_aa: CASSSPAWMSGGAADEQFF
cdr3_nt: TGTGCCAGCAGTTCCCCGGCGTGGATGAGCGGGGGGGCTGCCGATGAGCAGTTCTTC

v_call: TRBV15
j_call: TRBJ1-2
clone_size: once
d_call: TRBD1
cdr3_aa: CATSPAGGNGYTF
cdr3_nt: TGTGCCACCAGCCCTGCAGGGGGGAATGGCTACACCTTC

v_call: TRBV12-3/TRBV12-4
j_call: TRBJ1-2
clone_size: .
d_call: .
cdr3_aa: CASKREAYGYTF
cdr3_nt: TGTGCCAGCAAGAGGGAGGCCTATGGCTACACCTTC

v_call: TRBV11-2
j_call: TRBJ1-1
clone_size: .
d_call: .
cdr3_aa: CASSFSRTEAFF
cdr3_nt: TGTGCCAGCAGCTTCTCGCGGACTGAAGCTTTCTTT

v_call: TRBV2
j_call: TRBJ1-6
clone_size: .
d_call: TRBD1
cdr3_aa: CASRAPGGANSPLHF
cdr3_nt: TGTGCCAGCAGGGCCCCAGGGGGTGCTAATTCACCCCTCCACTTT

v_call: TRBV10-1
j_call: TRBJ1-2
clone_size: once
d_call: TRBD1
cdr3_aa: CASSDAQGQGSGYTF
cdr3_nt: TGCGCCAGCAGCGACGCACAGGGGCAGGGGAGTGGCTACACCTTC

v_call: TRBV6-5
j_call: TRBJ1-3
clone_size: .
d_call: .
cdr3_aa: CASRASSTIYF
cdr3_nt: TGTGCCAGCAGGGCCTCTAGCACCATATATTTT

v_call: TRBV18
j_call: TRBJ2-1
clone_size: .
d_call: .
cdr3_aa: CASSREGALASSYNEQFF
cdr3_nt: TGTGCCAGCTCCCGTGAAGGGGCCCTAGCGAGCTCCTACAATGAGCAGTTCTTC

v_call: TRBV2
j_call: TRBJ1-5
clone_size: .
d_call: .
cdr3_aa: CASSVWLRTGNQPQHF
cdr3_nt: TGTGCCAGCAGTGTGTGGCTGCGGACAGGCAATCAGCCCCAGCATTTT

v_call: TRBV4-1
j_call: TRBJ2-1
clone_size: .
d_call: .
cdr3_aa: CASSQDRTGRDEQFF
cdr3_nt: TGCGCCAGCAGCCAAGATCGAACAGGGAGGGATGAGCAGTTCTTC

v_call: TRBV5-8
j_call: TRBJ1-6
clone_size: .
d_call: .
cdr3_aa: CASSLLGGSPLHF
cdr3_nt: TGTGCCAGCAGCTTGTTAGGGGGTTCACCCCTCCACTTT

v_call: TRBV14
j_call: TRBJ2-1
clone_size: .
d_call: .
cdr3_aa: CASSPGRGSYNEQFF
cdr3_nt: TGTGCCAGCAGCCCGGGGAGGGGGAGCTACAATGAGCAGTTCTTC

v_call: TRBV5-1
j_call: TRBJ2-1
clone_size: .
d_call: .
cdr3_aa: CASSLGPGYNEQFF
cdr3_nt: TGCGCCAGCAGCTTGGGACCGGGGTACAATGAGCAGTTCTTC

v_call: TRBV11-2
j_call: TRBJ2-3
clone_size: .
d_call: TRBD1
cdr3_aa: CASSRPGTGSLDTQYF
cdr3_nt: TGTGCCAGCAGTCGCCCCGGGACAGGGAGTTTAGATACGCAGTATTTT

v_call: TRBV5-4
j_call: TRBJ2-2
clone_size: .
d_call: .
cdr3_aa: CASTPPRGGELFF
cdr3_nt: TGTGCCAGCACCCCCCCCCGCGGCGGGGAGCTGTTTTTT

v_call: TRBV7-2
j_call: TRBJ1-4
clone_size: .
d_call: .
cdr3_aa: CASSSQPGLMNEKLFF
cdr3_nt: TGTGCCAGCAGCTCACAGCCGGGACTGATGAATGAAAAACTGTTTTTT

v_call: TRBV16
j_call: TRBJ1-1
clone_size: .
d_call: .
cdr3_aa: CASSQSTANTEAFF
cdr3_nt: TGTGCCAGCAGCCAATCGACAGCGAACACTGAAGCTTTCTTT

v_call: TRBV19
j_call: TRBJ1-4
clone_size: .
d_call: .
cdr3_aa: CASTHMGGGNEKLFF
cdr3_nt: TGTGCCAGTACCCACATGGGGGGTGGTAATGAAAAACTGTTTTTT

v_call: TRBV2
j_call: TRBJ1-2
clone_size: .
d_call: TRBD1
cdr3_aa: CASSPTLTNRGNYGYTF
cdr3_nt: TGTGCCAGCAGTCCTACCCTTACTAACAGGGGCAACTATGGCTACACCTTC

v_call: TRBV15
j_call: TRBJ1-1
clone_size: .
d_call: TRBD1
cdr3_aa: CATSSNTGGRTEAFF
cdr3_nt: TGTGCCACCAGCAGCAACACAGGGGGGAGGACTGAAGCTTTCTTT

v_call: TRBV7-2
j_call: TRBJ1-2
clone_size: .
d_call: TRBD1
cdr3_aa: CASSLVTGSYGYTF
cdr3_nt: TGTGCCAGCAGCTTAGTGACAGGGAGCTATGGCTACACCTTC

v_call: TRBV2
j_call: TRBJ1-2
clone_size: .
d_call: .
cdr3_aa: CASSRAGQRAYGYTF
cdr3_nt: TGTGCCAGCAGCCGAGCTGGCCAGCGGGCCTATGGCTACACCTTC

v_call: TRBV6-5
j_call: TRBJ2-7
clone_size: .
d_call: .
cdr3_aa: CASSKQGYSYEQYF
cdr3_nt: TGTGCCAGCAGCAAACAGGGTTACTCCTACGAGCAGTACTTC

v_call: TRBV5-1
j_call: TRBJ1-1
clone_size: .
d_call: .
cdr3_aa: CASSLVVGMNTEAFF
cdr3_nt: TGCGCCAGCAGCTTGGTTGTGGGCATGAACACTGAAGCTTTCTTT

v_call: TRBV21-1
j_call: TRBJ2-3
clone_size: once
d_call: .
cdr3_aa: CASRKRGPEGSSTDTQYF
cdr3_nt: TGTGCCAGCAGGAAGAGGGGGCCCGAGGGTTCAAGCACAGATACGCAGTATTTT

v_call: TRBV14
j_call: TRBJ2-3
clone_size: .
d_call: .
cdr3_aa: CASSQEGLYTDTQYF
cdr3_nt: TGTGCCAGCAGCCAGGAGGGACTGTACACAGATACGCAGTATTTT

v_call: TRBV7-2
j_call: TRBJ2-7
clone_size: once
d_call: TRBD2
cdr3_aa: CASSLEPGLAGAGEQYF
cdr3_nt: TGTGCCAGCAGCTTAGAACCGGGACTAGCGGGAGCAGGGGAGCAGTACTTC

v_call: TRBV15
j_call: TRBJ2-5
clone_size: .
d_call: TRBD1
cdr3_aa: CATSTGQGIQETQYF
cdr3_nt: TGTGCCACCAGCACGGGACAGGGGATACAAGAGACCCAGTACTTC

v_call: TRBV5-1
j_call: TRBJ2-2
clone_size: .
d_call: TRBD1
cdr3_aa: CASSLGQGGTGELFF
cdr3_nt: TGCGCCAGCAGCTTGGGACAGGGTGGGACCGGGGAGCTGTTTTTT

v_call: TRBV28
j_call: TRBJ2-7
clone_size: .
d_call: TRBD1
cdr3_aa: CASSFGQGTYEQYF
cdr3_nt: TGTGCCAGCAGTTTTGGACAGGGGACCTACGAGCAGTACTTC

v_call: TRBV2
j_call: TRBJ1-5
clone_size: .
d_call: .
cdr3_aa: CASSEAPPGQPQHF
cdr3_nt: TGTGCCAGCAGTGAGGCCCCCCCGGGGCAGCCCCAGCATTTT

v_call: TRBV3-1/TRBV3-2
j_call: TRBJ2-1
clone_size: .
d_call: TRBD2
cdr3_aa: CASSHPRGPTSGSGNEQFF
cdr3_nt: TGTGCCAGCAGCCATCCCAGGGGGCCAACTAGCGGGAGTGGGAATGAGCAGTTCTTC

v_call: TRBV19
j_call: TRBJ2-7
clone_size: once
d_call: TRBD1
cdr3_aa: CASSNNGQGLSYEQYF
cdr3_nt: TGTGCCAGTAGCAATAACGGACAGGGGCTCTCCTACGAGCAGTACTTC

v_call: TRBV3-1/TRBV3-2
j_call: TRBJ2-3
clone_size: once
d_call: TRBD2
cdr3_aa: CASSQVLFGGWADTQYF
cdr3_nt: TGTGCCAGCAGCCAAGTGTTATTCGGGGGGTGGGCAGATACGCAGTATTTT

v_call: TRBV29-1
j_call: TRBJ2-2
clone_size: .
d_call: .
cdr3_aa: CSARTGQGNTGELFF
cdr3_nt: TGCAGCGCCAGAACAGGGCAGGGGAACACCGGGGAGCTGTTTTTT

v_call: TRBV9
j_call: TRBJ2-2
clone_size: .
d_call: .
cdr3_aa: CATEQGGFTGELFF
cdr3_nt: TGTGCCACCGAACAGGGGGGGTTCACCGGGGAGCTGTTTTTT

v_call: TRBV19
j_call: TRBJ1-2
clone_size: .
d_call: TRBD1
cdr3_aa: CASTSDRGRLGYTF
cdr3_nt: TGTGCCAGTACCTCGGACAGGGGGCGATTGGGCTACACCTTC

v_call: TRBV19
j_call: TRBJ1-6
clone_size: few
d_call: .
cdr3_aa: CASNRRAGNSPLHF
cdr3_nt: TGTGCCAGTAATAGGCGGGCCGGCAATTCACCCCTCCACTTT

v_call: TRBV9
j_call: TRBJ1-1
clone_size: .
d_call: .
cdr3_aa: CASSVDLQGGTEAFF
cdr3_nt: TGTGCCAGCAGCGTAGATTTGCAGGGTGGCACTGAAGCTTTCTTT